This T cell receptor beta chain appears in the sequencing data of a study of chronic HIV infection and antiretroviral therapy. This clonotype was found many times. TCRdb analysed the 5' RACE reads with MiXCR anew, one entry per CDR3 protein. In the table there are 30,000 or so distinct CDR3 sequences, about 9.6% of which are singletons. Per the germline V gene, CDR1 is SQVTM and CDR2 is ANQGSEA. The V and J ends lost 5 bases and 8 bases respectively, with 16 bases between them. There are 13 residues in the CDR3. The source of this sequence is an adult who had HIV and had not received antiretroviral therapy, or was an uninfected healthy control (not recorded which). This rearrangement joins TRBV29-1 to TRBJ1-5, with D tentatively TRBD1 (5 bases). The sample consisted of peripheral blood. The DNA for the CDR3 is TGCAGCGTTTCTCCAGGGCGCAAGGAGCCCCAGCATTTT. Translation gives CSVSPGRKEPQHF.